These T cell receptor beta chains were read from a single sample in a study of patients and donors after allogeneic stem cell transplantation. Each CDR3 protein gets one entry after TCRdb re-called the RT-PCR reads with MiXCR. This sample has about 230,000 distinct CDR3 sequences, with around an eighth found just once. Sequencing was carried out using blood, either unsorted or a sorted T cell fraction (not recorded which). Receptors were obtained from a human donor who was either an allogeneic HSCT recipient or a stem cell or donor lymphocyte infusion donor (not recorded which). It is not recorded whose cells these are; they may come from a transplant donor. CDR3s include the opening cysteine and the closing phenylalanine or tryptophan. A D gene is named only where the DNA matches it firmly. The size field is filled for only some rows; it gives once, few, many or a size class.

j_call | clone_size | d_call | v_call | cdr3_aa | cdr3_nt
TRBJ2-5 | few | TRBD1 | TRBV20-1 | CSAKQGAGETQYF | TGCAGTGCGAAACAGGGGGCGGGGGAGACCCAGTACTTC
TRBJ2-5 | few | . | TRBV3-1 | CASSLVEGGRETQYF | TGTGCCAGCAGCCTTGTGGAGGGGGGCCGGGAGACCCAGTACTTC
TRBJ1-5 | many | . | TRBV5-1 | CASSPGHGPTRGQPQHF | TGCGCCAGCAGCCCTGGACATGGGCCGACAAGAGGGCAGCCCCAGCATTTT
TRBJ2-2 | many | . | TRBV6-5 | CASSYKATGELFF | TGTGCCAGCAGTTATAAAGCGACTGGGGAGCTGTTTTTT
TRBJ1-2 | few | . | TRBV5-1 | CASSAEQGHYGYTF | TGCGCCAGCAGCGCGGAACAGGGCCACTATGGCTACACCTTC
TRBJ2-7 | . | TRBD2 | TRBV11-3 | CASSRGGTTYEQYF | TGTGCCAGCAGCCGCGGGGGGACGACCTACGAGCAGTACTTC
TRBJ1-6 | . | . | TRBV7-8 | CASTASFSSYNSPLHF | TGTGCCAGCACCGCCTCGTTTAGCTCCTATAATTCACCCCTCCACTTT
TRBJ1-1 | many | TRBD1 | TRBV11-2 | CASSLTMAGGNTEAFF | TGTGCCAGCAGCTTAACCATGGCAGGGGGGAACACTGAAGCTTTCTTT
TRBJ2-7 | few | . | TRBV29-1 | CSVGRNHEQYF | TGCAGCGTTGGCAGGAACCACGAGCAGTACTTC
TRBJ2-7 | . | . | TRBV18 | CASSPQSPASYEQYF | TGTGCCAGCTCACCACAGTCCCCGGCCTCCTACGAGCAGTACTTC
TRBJ1-2 | few | TRBD1 | TRBV14 | CASSQGDRPYGYTF | TGTGCCAGCAGCCAAGGGGACAGACCCTATGGCTACACCTTC
TRBJ2-1 | . | TRBD1 | TRBV20-1 | CSARDPGGWPSYNEQFF | TGCAGTGCTAGAGATCCAGGGGGCTGGCCCTCCTACAATGAGCAGTTCTTC
TRBJ1-6 | . | . | TRBV5-4 | CASSLRGPPSPLHF | TGTGCCAGCAGCTTGAGAGGGCCCCCCTCACCCCTCCACTTT
TRBJ2-5 | few | . | TRBV20-1 | CSAWKRGETQYF | TGCAGTGCGTGGAAGAGAGGAGAGACCCAGTACTTC
TRBJ2-5 | many | . | TRBV6-5 | CASSYSIAAGRAETQYF | TGTGCCAGCAGTTACTCGATTGCGGCGGGGAGAGCAGAGACCCAGTACTTC
TRBJ1-3 | . | . | TRBV20-1 | CSGADGNSGNTIYF | TGCAGTGGAGCGGACGGAAACTCTGGAAACACCATATATTTT
TRBJ1-1 | few | . | TRBV20-1 | CSATWQTEAFF | TGCAGTGCCACATGGCAAACTGAAGCTTTCTTT
TRBJ2-7 | few | TRBD2 | TRBV12-5 | CATRREVPYEQYF | TGTGCTACTAGGCGGGAGGTCCCCTACGAGCAGTACTTC
TRBJ2-2 | . | . | TRBV5-1 | CASSPQQGTGELFF | TGCGCCAGCAGCCCCCAACAAGGCACCGGGGAGCTGTTTTTT
TRBJ2-4 | few | TRBD2 | TRBV4-1 | CASSQVALAGDVSLAKNIQYF | TGCGCCAGCAGCCAAGTGGCGCTAGCGGGGGACGTTTCTCTAGCCAAAAACATTCAGTACTTC
TRBJ2-1 | many | TRBD1 | TRBV25-1 | CASSPHRTGSEQFF | TGTGCCAGCAGTCCTCACCGGACAGGGAGTGAGCAGTTCTTC
TRBJ2-2 | few | . | TRBV5-1 | CASSLEIGPKRNTGELFF | TGCGCCAGCAGCTTGGAAATAGGGCCGAAGAGGAACACCGGGGAGCTGTTTTTT
TRBJ2-5 | . | TRBD2 | TRBV5-5 | CASSSSGRYQETQYF | TGTGCCAGCAGCTCTAGCGGGAGGTACCAAGAGACCCAGTACTTC
TRBJ1-5 | few | . | TRBV27 | CASSFGRNNQPQHF | TGTGCCAGCAGTTTTGGGCGGAACAATCAGCCCCAGCATTTT
TRBJ2-7 | many | TRBD1 | TRBV12-3/TRBV12-4 | CASSLGTDRVAEQYF | TGTGCCAGCAGTTTAGGAACGGACAGGGTCGCCGAGCAGTACTTC
TRBJ2-7 | . | TRBD1 | TRBV10-3 | CAISQGAGEQYF | TGTGCCATCAGTCAGGGGGCGGGCGAGCAGTACTTC
TRBJ2-3 | . | TRBD2 | TRBV19 | CASGDYSDTQYF | TGTGCCAGTGGGGACTACTCGGATACGCAGTATTTT
TRBJ2-1 | . | TRBD2 | TRBV3-1 | CASSQLGLAGGYEQFF | TGTGCCAGCAGCCAATTGGGACTAGCGGGAGGCTATGAGCAGTTCTTC
TRBJ2-7 | many | TRBD1 | TRBV27 | CASSFRTGASYEQYF | TGTGCCAGCAGTTTTAGGACAGGAGCGAGCTACGAGCAGTACTTC
TRBJ1-2 | few | TRBD1 | TRBV6-5 | CASSFTGVGYGYTF | TGTGCCAGCAGTTTCACAGGGGTCGGCTATGGCTACACCTTC
TRBJ2-6 | many | . | TRBV2 | CASSDRANVLTF | TGTGCCAGCAGCGACAGGGCCAACGTCCTGACTTTC
TRBJ1-3 | few | . | TRBV4-3 | CASSSTRGNTIYF | TGCGCCAGCAGCTCAACCCGGGGAAACACCATATATTTT
TRBJ2-4 | . | TRBD2 | TRBV9 | CASSVGASGGQNIQYF | TGTGCCAGCAGCGTAGGGGCTAGCGGGGGACAAAACATTCAGTACTTC
TRBJ1-6 | few | . | TRBV6-6 | CASGLGDSPLHF | TGTGCCAGCGGTCTTGGTGATTCACCCCTCCACTTT
TRBJ1-5 | . | . | TRBV20-1 | CSARVGANQPQHF | TGCAGTGCTAGGGTAGGTGCCAATCAGCCCCAGCATTTT
TRBJ2-7 | many | . | TRBV11-2 | CASSLGAGYEQYF | TGTGCCAGCAGCTTAGGGGCAGGCTACGAGCAGTACTTC
TRBJ2-1 | many | TRBD2 | TRBV30 | CAWTRTSDEQFF | TGTGCCTGGACTCGGACTAGCGATGAGCAGTTCTTC